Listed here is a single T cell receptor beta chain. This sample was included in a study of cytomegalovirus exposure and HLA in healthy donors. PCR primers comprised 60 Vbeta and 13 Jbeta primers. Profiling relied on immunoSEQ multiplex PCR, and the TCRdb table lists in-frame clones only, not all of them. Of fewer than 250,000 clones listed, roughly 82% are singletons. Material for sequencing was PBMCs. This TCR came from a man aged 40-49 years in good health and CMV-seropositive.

The CDR3, as DNA: TGTGCCAGTAGCCGGGACCGGGGGAATCAGCCCCAGCATTTT. It translates to CASSRDRGNQPQHF. The V and J genes are TRBV19 and TRBJ1-5; D is perhaps TRBD1 (5 bases). The V gene's germline CDR1 is LNHDA and CDR2 SQIVND (reference sequence). The V end lost 6 bases, the J end lost 4 bases, and 13 bases lay between the germline ends. The length of the CDR3 is 14 residues.